These 27 T cell receptor beta chains were all obtained from the same sample, sequenced in a study of control samples from healthy donors and cancer patients. Sequenced by immunoSEQ multiplex PCR; TCRdb stores in-frame clones only, minus some. The sample has some 82,000 clones; around 87% are singletons. Sequencing was carried out using blood. The receptors were sampled from a man over 45 in good health.

The genes are TRBV7-3 and TRBJ2-7, with 7 bases matching TRBD2. There are 13 residues in the CDR3. Germline CDR1 is SGHTA and CDR2 is FQGTGA. With 5 bases clipped from V and 2 bases from J, the junction kept 3 bases outside the gene matches. In nucleotides, the CDR3 is TGTGCCAGCAGCAGGGGACTAACCTACGAGCAGTACTTC. It translates to CASSRGLTYEQYF.

The genes are TRBV4-2 and TRBJ2-1, with TRBD2 identical over 8 bases. Germline V CDR1 and CDR2: LGHNA, YNFKEQ. The CDR3 covers 17 residues. V was pared by 1 base and J by 9 bases, with 14 bases of the junction left unmatched. Here the CDR3 DNA reads TGTGCCAGCAGCCAAGCCGAGGGACTAGAGGAATTCGGTGAGCAGTTCTTC. The encoded protein is CASSQAEGLEEFGEQFF.

The V call is TRBV12-3 or TRBV12-4, the J call TRBJ2-1; 8 positions agree with TRBD2. The trim removed 4 bases at V and 12 bases at J, leaving 5 bases unmatched. The CDR3 is 12 residues long. The CDR3 sequence: CASSSGAGGQFF. CDR3 bases: TGTGCCAGCAGTTCTGGGGCGGGGGGGCAGTTCTTC.

The chain links TRBV13 to TRBJ1-3; no clear D gene. Per germline, CDR1 PRHDT and CDR2 FYEKMQ (reference sequence). The CDR3 sequence is 15 residues long. Trimming stripped 0 bases from V and 8 bases from J, with 14 bases between. This chain's CDR3 is CASSLGRQEWHTIYF. As DNA, the CDR3 is TGTGCCAGCAGCTTAGGCCGCCAGGAGTGGCACACCATATATTTT.

The chain joins TRBV5-4 to TRBJ2-3, with a tentative D call TRBD2 (6 bases). The V gene's germline CDR1 is SGHNT and CDR2 YYREEE (reference sequence). The germline V and J ends were trimmed by 5 bases and 3 bases, with 16 bases remaining between them. This CDR3 comprises 15 residues. The CDR3 loop is CASSTQRAPTDTQYF. The CDR3 nucleotides are TGTGCCAGCAGTACCCAGCGGGCCCCAACAGATACGCAGTATTTT.

V and J are TRBV5-1 and TRBJ2-5, with TRBD1 matching 11 bases. Germline CDR1 reads SGHRS; CDR2 reads YFSETQ. The CDR3 runs 16 residues. The V and J ends lost 4 bases and 0 bases, in that order; junction bases with no gene match: 5. The CDR3 spells CASSGGTGGYQETQYF. CDR3 in DNA: TGCGCCAGCAGCGGAGGGACAGGGGGGTACCAAGAGACCCAGTACTTC.

This clone was recorded once. The CDR3 spells CASSLGTGGDTQYF. The CDR3 DNA follows: TGCGCCAGCAGCTTGGGGACAGGGGGTGATACGCAGTATTTT. V usage is TRBV5-1 and J usage is TRBJ2-3, with 10 positions matching TRBD1. Germline V CDR1 and CDR2: SGHRS, YFSETQ. The ends lost 0 bases at V and 6 bases at J; junction bases unmatched: 1. The CDR3 is made up of 14 amino acids.

The chain employs TRBV10-3 and TRBJ2-5; D call uncertain. Trimming removed 0 bases from V and 3 bases from J, with 8 bases in between. The CDR3 length is 14 residues. CDR1 ENHRY and CDR2 SYGVKD come from the germline V gene. The CDR3 DNA follows: TGTGCCATCAGTGAGTCGACTCGGGAAGAGACCCAGTACTTC. Protein: CAISESTREETQYF.

The chain is built from TRBV24-1 and TRBJ2-2; D possibly corresponds to TRBD1 (5 bases). This CDR3 has 15 residues. The germline gives CDR1 KGHDR, CDR2 SFDVKD. Trimming shortened V by 3 bases and J by 0 bases, and 7 bases separated the two germline ends. CDR3 coding DNA: TGTGCCACCAGTGATACGACAGCGAACACCGGGGAGCTGTTTTTT. It codes for CATSDTTANTGELFF.

The gene calls are TRBV30 and TRBJ1-2, with TRBD1 matching over 8 bases. This CDR3 contains 14 residues. The V gene's germline CDR1 is GTSNPN and CDR2 SVGIG (reference sequence). V lost 6 bases and J lost 5; bases outside the gene matches: 11. CDR3 residues: CACLPGTGGYGYTF. The CDR3 nucleotides read TGTGCCTGTTTACCCGGGACAGGAGGGTATGGCTACACCTTC.

This clone showed up just once. The CDR3 reads CASSPSADSSYEQYF. The CDR3 DNA reads as TGTGCCAGTAGTCCTTCTGCGGATAGCTCCTACGAGCAGTACTTC. The V gene is TRBV19, the J gene TRBJ2-7; D is undetermined. This CDR3 contains 15 residues. Germline V CDR1 and CDR2: LNHDA, SQIVND (reference sequence). Trimming pared 5 bases from V and 0 bases from J, leaving 14 bases between.

The chain is built from TRBV19 and TRBJ2-1; TRBD2 aligns across 7 bases. CDR1 and CDR2 from the germline V gene are LNHDA and SQIVND (reference sequence). V lost 7 bases to trimming and J lost 7 bases; unmatched junction nucleotides: 13. CDR3 length equals 15 residues. CDR3 loop: CASKSSGLTLNEQFF. CDR3 in DNA: TGTGCCAGTAAGTCTAGCGGTCTTACCCTTAATGAGCAGTTCTTC.

This chain uses TRBV6-2 or TRBV6-3 with TRBJ2-5; TRBD2 aligns across 11 bases. The CDR3 loop spans 18 amino acids. CDR1 MNHEY and CDR2 SVGEGT come from the germline V gene. The junction had 12 bases not matched to a gene; V was cut back by 2 bases and J by 4 bases. In nucleotides, the CDR3 is TGTGCCAGCAGTTACCCCGGGACTAGCGGCGGCGGGGGAGAGACCCAGTACTTC. It specifies CASSYPGTSGGGGETQYF.

This chain connects TRBV10-3 to TRBJ1-2, with 9 bases matching TRBD1. This CDR3 has 17 amino acids. V lost 4 bases to trimming and J lost 4 bases; unmatched junction nucleotides: 13. Per the germline V gene, CDR1 is ENHRY and CDR2 is SYGVKD. The chain's CDR3 is CAISGRDRDPRGYGYTF. The CDR3 bases are TGTGCCATCAGTGGCCGGGACAGGGATCCCCGGGGCTATGGCTACACCTTC.

The genes are TRBV5-4 and TRBJ2-3; maybe TRBD2 (6 bases). Germline V gene sequence: CDR1 SGHNT, CDR2 YYREEE (reference sequence). V was cut by 0 bases and J by 0 bases, with 8 bases left in between. The CDR3 is 15 amino acids. CDR3 region: CASSLAGTSTDTQYF. The CDR3 DNA is TGTGCCAGCAGCTTGGCCGGGACTAGCACAGATACGCAGTATTTT.

The chain employs TRBV6-2 or TRBV6-3 and TRBJ1-5, with D unclear. Germline V CDR1 and CDR2: MNHEY, SVGEGT. CDR3 length: 14 residues. The V end was cut by 4 bases, the J end by 7 bases, with 14 bases between. The CDR3 DNA follows: TGTGCCAGCAGTTGGTACGGCAGGCGGCAGCCCCAGCATTTT. It encodes CASSWYGRRQPQHF.

The chain combines TRBV28 with TRBJ2-7; 7 nucleotides agree with TRBD1. The CDR3 covers 14 residues. V gave up 6 bases and J gave up 3 bases; unmatched junction bases: 8. The germline CDR1 and CDR2 sequences are MDHEN and SYDVKM. The CDR3 DNA is TGTGCCAGCAGCCTACAGGGGACGCTCTACGAGCAGTACGTC. This gives the protein CASSLQGTLYEQYV.

The chain recombines TRBV6-6 with TRBJ2-7, with 8 bases that match TRBD1. Germline lookup yields CDR1 MNHNY and CDR2 SVGAGI (reference sequence). The V gene end was trimmed by 4 bases and the J gene end by 7 bases; junction bases not matched to a gene: 6. The CDR3 totals 13 residues. In DNA, the CDR3 is TGTGCCAGCAGTTTGGACAGGGCGAGTGAGCAGTACGTC. It yields the protein CASSLDRASEQYV.

The chain links TRBV18 to TRBJ2-1, with 8 positions matching TRBD1. Unmatched junction bases numbered 10, after V lost 5 bases and J lost 7 bases. The CDR3 extends over 15 amino acids. Germline V CDR1 and CDR2: KGHSH, LQKENI. CDR3 residues: CASSWRQGPKNEQFF. In nucleotides, the CDR3 is TGTGCCAGCTCATGGCGACAGGGGCCGAAAAATGAGCAGTTCTTC. The variable domain in full, with the rest retrieved from reference TRBV18 and TRBJ2-1, is NAGVMQNPRHLVRRRGQEARLRCSPMKGHSHVYWYRQLPEEGLKFMVYLQKENIIDESGMPKERFSAEFPKEGPSILRIQQVVRGDSAAYFCASSWRQGPKNEQFFGPGTRLTVL.

This clone was observed a single time. The chain combines TRBV2 with TRBJ1-4, with 8 bases fitting TRBD1. Germline loops: CDR1 SNHLY, CDR2 FYNNEI. The CDR3 loop spans 15 amino acids. J lost 9 bases, V lost 1 base, and 7 bases had no gene match. This CDR3 is CASSEGGTGSQKLFF. Written as DNA, the CDR3 is TGTGCCAGCAGTGAAGGCGGGACAGGAAGTCAAAAACTGTTTTTT.

CDR3 nucleotides: TGCACCAGCAGCCAAGATCGGTCGAGGAACTCTGGAAACACCATATATTTT. Amino acid sequence: CTSSQDRSRNSGNTIYF. V and J are TRBV1 and TRBJ1-3. TRBV1 is tagged as a pseudogene. The CDR3 runs to 17 residues.

The chain recombines TRBV30 with TRBJ2-1, with TRBD1 identical over 8 bases. Trimming cost V 5 bases and J 5 bases; bases outside gene matches: 5. The CDR3 consists of 13 residues. Germline-derived CDR1 and CDR2 are GTSNPN and SVGIG (reference sequence). In DNA, the CDR3 is TGTGCCTGGGGACAGGGAGTAAACAATGAGCAGTTCTTC. Protein: CAWGQGVNNEQFF. The full variable domain, with the rest looked up from reference TRBV30 and TRBJ2-1, is SQTIHQWPATLVQPVGSPLSLECTVEGTSNPNLYWYRQAAGRGLQLLFYSVGIGQISSEVPQNLSASRPQDRQFILSSKKLLLSDSGFYLCAWGQGVNNEQFFGPGTRLTVL.

Only one count was recorded for this clone. This chain uses TRBV9 with TRBJ2-2, with TRBD2 as a possible D gene (5 bases). Deletions cut 0 bases from V and 0 bases from J, with 15 bases between. Germline V gene data show CDR1 as SGDLS and CDR2 as YYNGEE. CDR3 length: 18 residues. The CDR3 DNA is TGTGCCAGCAGCGTAGTGGAGGACTTCTACGCGAACACCGGGGAGCTGTTTTTT. Translation gives CASSVVEDFYANTGELFF.

The chain has TRBV7-2 and TRBJ2-5; D tentatively fits TRBD1 or TRBD2 (5 bases each). V dropped 1 base and J dropped 7 bases, with 10 bases sitting between them. This CDR3 is built from 13 residues. Germline CDR1 and CDR2: SGHTA and FQGNSA. The CDR3 loop is CASSLGGAGTQYF. The CDR3 bases are TGTGCCAGCAGCTTAGGGGGCGCGGGGACCCAGTACTTC. Complete variable domain (other parts from reference TRBV7-2 and TRBJ2-5): GAGVSQSPSNKVTEKGKDVELRCDPISGHTALYWYRQSLGQGLEFLIYFQGNSAPDKSGLPSDRFSAERTGGSVSTLTIQRTQQEDSAVYLCASSLGGAGTQYFGPGTRLLVL.

The rearrangement uses TRBV6-6 and TRBJ1-1; 11 positions agree with TRBD1. V lost 6 bases to trimming and J lost 3 bases; unmatched junction nucleotides: 6. The CDR3 has 15 amino acids. Germline CDR1 reads MNHNY; CDR2 reads SVGAGI (reference sequence). This CDR3 reads CASRQGQGAYTEAFF. The CDR3 DNA is TGTGCCAGCAGGCAAGGACAGGGGGCGTACACTGAAGCTTTCTTT.

The CDR3 protein is CATSDQGSYGYTF. The DNA of the CDR3 is TGTGCCACCAGTGATCAGGGGAGCTATGGCTACACCTTC. The J gene is TRBJ1-2, the V gene TRBV24-1; a possible D gene is TRBD1 (6 bases). The V end lost 3 bases, the J end lost 4 bases, and 8 bases lay between the germline ends. The CDR3 has 13 amino acids. In germline, CDR1 is KGHDR, CDR2 SFDVKD.

The V gene is TRBV6-5, the J gene TRBJ1-1; 7 nucleotides align to TRBD1. The CDR3 spans 13 residues. Germline V gene sequence: CDR1 MNHEY, CDR2 SVGAGI. J lost 0 bases, V lost 8 bases, and 3 bases had no gene match. CDR3 bases: TGTGCCAGCGGGACAGACATGAACACTGAAGCTTTCTTT. Encoded protein: CASGTDMNTEAFF.